This T cell receptor beta chain was obtained from a study of neurological immune-mediated disorders. Looking at the study overall: Multiple sclerosis patients numbering around 35 comprised around 31 relapsing-remitting and 3 secondary progressive patients. Study-level points and caveats: When repertoires were grouped phylogenetically, those of 18 of 34 multiple sclerosis patients fell into one related-CDR3 cluster, a possible signature.

There are many counts of this clonotype. What it binds is not known. MiXCR, applied by TCRdb to the 5' RACE reads, yields one record per CDR3 protein. The sample records about 50,000 distinct CDR3 sequences, around 5.3% being singletons. The receptor was isolated from a young woman with multiple sclerosis. The specimen sequenced was CD4+ T cells from blood.

The CDR3 sequence is CASRLGPGSYNEQFF. The CDR3 DNA reads as TGTGCCAGCAGGCTTGGCCCCGGATCGTACAATGAGCAGTTCTTC. The rearrangement joins TRBV6-5 to TRBJ2-1; no definite D call. This CDR3 region has 15 residues. The ends were cut back, 6 bases at V and 4 bases at J, with 16 bases in the middle. Germline assignment: CDR1 MNHEY and CDR2 SVGAGI.